The T cell receptor (beta chain) described here comes from a study of blood T cell repertoires in COVID-19. About the study: Material from acute and convalescent COVID-19 was sourced from the United States, Italy and Spain. T cells, B-cell-depleted T cells, or PBMCs supplied cDNA or gDNA.

Study processing details: Reference gene primer amplification gave estimated nucleated cell counts. Generated by immunoSEQ multiplex PCR, the TCRdb table keeps only in-frame clones and is missing some. That table gives V, J and clone size, and the DNA gave D and trimming. The sample lists hundreds of thousands of clones; more than 75% were seen once. Germline CDR1 KGHSH, CDR2 LQKENI. V dropped 6 bases and J dropped 0; count of bases not matched to a gene: 9. The CDR3 has 16 amino acids. The sample was peripheral blood. The sequence was obtained from a man between 40 and 49 years old with acute or convalescent COVID-19. The chain has TRBV18 and TRBJ2-3; 7 bases fit TRBD1. CDR3 protein: CASSPQGDPSTDTQYF. The CDR3 DNA is TGTGCCAGCTCGCCGCAGGGGGACCCTAGCACAGATACGCAGTATTTT.